The T cell receptor (beta chain) described here comes from a study of OX40 agonist ivuxolimab in advanced cancers. As for the study in general: Patients received ivuxolimab, an agonistic anti-OX40 (CD134) antibody.

Germline V gives CDR1 GTSNPN, CDR2 SVGIG (reference sequence). Trimming pared 1 base from V and 0 bases from J, leaving 12 bases between. The length of the CDR3 is 15 residues. The assay was immunoSEQ multiplex PCR, and TCRdb's table has in-frame clones only and misses some. Here the sample spans 45,000 to 50,000 clones, 85% to 90% being singletons. This receptor was obtained from an adult with an advanced solid tumor such as melanoma, head and neck, liver or kidney cancer. The input for sequencing was CD4+ or CD8+ T cells sorted from blood, taken in a trial of the OX40 agonist ivuxolimab. The gene calls are TRBV30 and TRBJ2-5; D gene unclear. DNA for the CDR3: TGTGCCTGGAGTGACCCAGACGGATACCAAGAGACCCAGTACTTC. Its protein product is CAWSDPDGYQETQYF.